One and the same sample provided the 24 T cell receptor beta chains below, sequenced in a study of CD8 T cells in Susac syndrome. With random hexamers, reverse transcription was performed on roughly 0.45 to 1 ug of RNA. In TCRdb, the immunoSEQ multiplex PCR reads were re-called with MiXCR into one record per CDR3 protein. The sample has some 100,000 distinct CDR3 sequences; about 90% are singletons. The sample consisted of CD4+ T cells from PBMCs. The receptors come from a human donor in good health.

V is TRBV27 and J is TRBJ1-1; possible D gene TRBD1, 5 bases. V was shortened by 3 bases and J by 6 bases, with 14 bases between the two germline ends. The CDR3 sequence is 14 residues long. CDR1 and CDR2 (germline): MNHEY, SMNVEV (reference sequence). DNA for the CDR3: TGTGCCAGCAGTTTCCAGGGTATGGGGCCTGAAGCTTTCTTT. Amino acids: CASSFQGMGPEAFF.

The chain has TRBV7-2 and TRBJ2-1, with 10 bases identical to TRBD1. The germline V gene has CDR1 SGHTA and CDR2 FQGNSA. CDR3 length: 15 residues. The ends lost 1 base at V and 7 bases at J; junction bases unmatched: 4. The DNA of the CDR3 is TGTGCCAGCAGCTTAGGGGACAGGGGATTGAATGAGCAGTTCTTC. It specifies CASSLGDRGLNEQFF.

This sequence joins TRBV7-2 and TRBJ2-3, with TRBD2 matching 13 bases. Per the germline V gene, CDR1 is SGHTA and CDR2 is FQGNSA. The CDR3 contains 19 residues. The J segment lost 2 bases and the V segment lost 3 bases, leaving 11 bases of the junction unmatched. Here the CDR3 DNA reads TGTGCCAGCAGCTTCGGTCCCCGACTAGCGGGGGGCAACACAGATACGCAGTATTTT. This sequence encodes CASSFGPRLAGGNTDTQYF.

J is TRBJ2-1 and V is TRBV5-1, with 9 bases lining up with TRBD1. The CDR3 covers 15 residues. V shed 3 bases and J 4 bases; nucleotides not matched to a gene: 5. Germline V gene sequence: CDR1 SGHRS, CDR2 YFSETQ. The CDR3 DNA is TGCGCCAGCAGCTCCACAGGGGGCGCTTACAATGAGCAGTTCTTC. Protein sequence: CASSSTGGAYNEQFF.

The J gene is TRBJ2-2, the V gene TRBV5-1, with D perhaps given as TRBD1 or TRBD2 (7 bases each). CDR3 length equals 14 residues. Germline assignment: CDR1 SGHRS and CDR2 YFSETQ. With 4 bases removed from V and 5 bases from J, the gap between germline ends came to 12 bases. In DNA, the CDR3 is TGCGCCAGCAGCCCCCAGGGGGGGACCGGGGAGCTGTTTTTT. Encoded protein: CASSPQGGTGELFF.

The chain joins TRBV20-1 to TRBJ2-7; D gene ambiguous. The V end lost 2 bases, the J end lost 2 bases, and 10 bases lay between the germline ends. Germline-derived CDR1 and CDR2 are DFQATT and SNEGSKA (reference sequence). This CDR3 has 13 residues. The CDR3 here is CSARSLGAYEQYF. Here the CDR3 DNA reads TGCAGTGCTAGATCCCTAGGCGCCTACGAGCAGTACTTC.

The chain uses TRBV5-1 and TRBJ1-2; the D is unclear. Trimming shortened V by 4 bases and J by 2 bases, and 12 bases separated the two germline ends. Germline assignment: CDR1 SGHRS and CDR2 YFSETQ. This CDR3 has 14 residues. The CDR3 here is CASSDDGGNYGYTF. DNA for the CDR3: TGCGCCAGCAGCGACGACGGTGGGAACTATGGCTACACCTTC. The variable domain in full, with the rest retrieved from reference TRBV5-1 and TRBJ1-2, is KAGVTQTPRYLIKTRGQQVTLSCSPISGHRSVSWYQQTPGQGLQFLFEYFSETQRNKGNFPGRFSGRQFSNSRSEMNVSTLELGDSALYLCASSDDGGNYGYTFGSGTRLTVV.

V gene TRBV18 combines with J gene TRBJ2-7; D is undetermined. The germline V and J ends were trimmed by 3 bases and 6 bases, with 9 bases remaining between them. The length of the CDR3 is 12 residues. Germline values: CDR1 KGHSH, CDR2 LQKENI. The CDR3 sequence: CASSPQSSEQYF. In nucleotides, the CDR3 is TGTGCCAGCTCACCCCAATCTAGCGAGCAGTACTTC.

The chain couples TRBV3-1 to TRBJ2-3; TRBD1 matches at 7 bases. The V gene's germline CDR1 is LGHDT and CDR2 YNNKEL (reference sequence). The trim removed 0 bases at V and 1 base at J, leaving 4 bases unmatched. The CDR3 totals 16 residues. The CDR3 sequence is CASSQDPGTGTDTQYF. The CDR3 DNA sequence: TGTGCCAGCAGCCAAGATCCGGGGACAGGCACAGATACGCAGTATTTT.

J is TRBJ1-1 and V is TRBV29-1; no reliable D call. V shed 1 base and J shed 1 base, with 7 bases lying between them. The CDR3 contains 13 residues. From germline, CDR1 is SQVTM and CDR2 ANQGSEA. CDR3 amino acids: CSVEVSQNTEAFF. As DNA, the CDR3 is TGCAGCGTTGAAGTTTCACAGAACACTGAAGCTTTCTTT.

The genes are TRBV20-1 and TRBJ2-3; possibly TRBD2 for D (6 bases). Germline V gene data show CDR1 as DFQATT and CDR2 as SNEGSKA (reference sequence). The germline V and J ends were trimmed by 5 bases and 2 bases, with 20 bases remaining between them. The CDR3 is made up of 16 amino acids. CDR3 coding DNA: TGCAGTGCTGACCCGCGGGACCCAACGCACACAGATACGCAGTATTTT. Translated, it gives CSADPRDPTHTDTQYF.

This clonotype was found once. The chain has TRBV7-2 and TRBJ1-5; no clear D gene. Trimming removed 0 bases at V and 6 bases at J, with 6 bases between. CDR1 is SGHTA, CDR2 FQGNSA, per germline. CDR3 size: 13 residues. CDR3 bases: TGTGCCAGCAGCTTAGCGTACGGTCAGCCCCAGCATTTT. It codes for CASSLAYGQPQHF. Drawing the rest from reference TRBV7-2 and TRBJ1-5, the complete variable domain is GAGVSQSPSNKVTEKGKDVELRCDPISGHTALYWYRQSLGQGLEFLIYFQGNSAPDKSGLPSDRFSAERTGGSVSTLTIQRTQQEDSAVYLCASSLAYGQPQHFGDGTRLSIL.

The table lists this clonotype with a count of one. The chain joins TRBV6-1 to TRBJ1-3; no clear D. The V end lost 7 bases, the J end lost 1 base, and 17 bases lay between the germline ends. This CDR3 contains 16 residues. Germline values: CDR1 MNHNS, CDR2 SASEGT. CDR3: CASTIGPRISGNTIYF. CDR3 nucleotide sequence: TGTGCCAGCACCATCGGACCCAGGATATCTGGAAACACCATATATTTT.

The genes are TRBV20-1 and TRBJ2-3; 7 bases match TRBD2. The junction had 15 bases not matched to a gene; V was cut back by 5 bases and J by 4 bases. Germline lookup yields CDR1 DFQATT and CDR2 SNEGSKA (reference sequence). The CDR3 runs 16 residues. CDR3 nucleotides: TGCAGTGCTTCCGGGACTATGGTGCGGGGTGCAGATACGCAGTATTTT. Its protein product is CSASGTMVRGADTQYF.

The chain joins TRBV29-1 to TRBJ2-2; 10 bases line up with TRBD2. V lost 4 bases to trimming and J lost 0 bases; unmatched junction nucleotides: 2. CDR1 and CDR2 (germline): SQVTM, ANQGSEA. CDR3 length: 15 amino acids. In DNA, the CDR3 is TGCAGCGTTGGGACTAGCGGTGCGAACACCGGGGAGCTGTTTTTT. Protein product: CSVGTSGANTGELFF.

This chain joins TRBV5-5 and TRBJ1-5, with 11 bases fitting TRBD1. With 4 bases clipped from V and 4 bases from J, the junction kept 7 bases outside the gene matches. CDR1 and CDR2 from the germline V gene are SGHKS and YYEKEE (reference sequence). The CDR3 spans 16 residues. The CDR3 sequence: CASSPGTGGDNQPQHF. CDR3 nucleotides: TGTGCCAGCAGCCCGGGGACAGGGGGAGATAATCAGCCCCAGCATTTT.

With regard to this clonotype: Relative to the germline gene, one junction end is altered; a read error may explain this. V and J are TRBV3-1 and TRBJ1-2; D is uncertain. The CDR3 totals 14 residues. Germline V gives CDR1 LGHDT, CDR2 YNNKEL (reference sequence). CDR3 protein: CASNQFGTNYGYTF. The CDR3 DNA is TGTGCCAGCAACCAATTCGGGACTAACTATGGCTACACCTTC.

This chain links TRBV7-2 with TRBJ1-2, with D possibly TRBD1 on 5 matching bases. The V end was cut by 5 bases, the J end by 4 bases, with 11 bases between. The CDR3 sequence is 13 residues long. Germline V gene lookup returns CDR1 SGHTA and CDR2 FQGNSA. In nucleotides, the CDR3 is TGTGCCAGCAGCCTAATGGGGGGCTATGGCTACACCTTC. Translated, it gives CASSLMGGYGYTF.

The chain combines TRBV18 with TRBJ1-5; the D gene is possibly TRBD1 (5 bases). Germline V gene lookup returns CDR1 KGHSH and CDR2 LQKENI. The CDR3 is made up of 14 amino acids. V was trimmed by 3 bases and J by 2 bases, leaving 8 bases between them. CDR3 sequence reads: CASSPGHGNQPQHF. The CDR3 nucleotides read TGTGCCAGCTCACCTGGACATGGCAATCAGCCCCAGCATTTT.

The V gene is TRBV6-2 or TRBV6-3, the J gene TRBJ2-3; D not certain. There are 14 residues in the CDR3. Germline V gene sequence: CDR1 MNHEY, CDR2 SVGEGT. Trimming removed 7 bases from V and 0 bases from J, with 11 bases in between. In nucleotides, the CDR3 is TGTGCCAGCACCACGGGTCCTAGCACAGATACGCAGTATTTT. This encodes CASTTGPSTDTQYF.

This clonotype appeared a single time. The rearrangement links TRBV12-3 or TRBV12-4 to TRBJ2-7; 9 bases agree with TRBD1. V trimming: 2 bases; J trimming: 4 bases; junction bases outside the gene matches: 3. The CDR3 contains 14 residues. The CDR3 DNA reads TGTGCCAGCAGTTTAAACAGGGGGCTTTACGAGCAGTACTTC. Translated, it gives CASSLNRGLYEQYF.

The chain combines TRBV6-5 with TRBJ1-1; 8 bases align to TRBD1. The V gene end was trimmed by 5 bases and the J gene end by 4 bases; junction bases not matched to a gene: 9. The CDR3 covers 15 residues. Germline values: CDR1 MNHEY, CDR2 SVGAGI. CDR3 nucleotide sequence: TGTGCCAGCAGTCCGGGACAGGCTCATGGCACTGAAGCTTTCTTT. Translated: CASSPGQAHGTEAFF.

This chain links TRBV7-2 with TRBJ2-1; D might be TRBD1 or TRBD2, each matching 6 bases. Germline V gene lookup returns CDR1 SGHTA and CDR2 FQGNSA. Deletions cut 5 bases from V and 4 bases from J, with 15 bases between. The CDR3 is 15 amino acids. The CDR3 protein is CASSVSGAAYNEQFF. The CDR3 coding sequence is TGTGCCAGCAGCGTTTCGGGGGCGGCATACAATGAGCAGTTCTTC.

The table lists this clonotype with a count of one. The gene calls are TRBV12-5 and TRBJ2-7; TRBD1 might be the D (6 bases). This CDR3 has 15 amino acids. V shed 6 bases and J shed 6 bases, with 21 bases lying between them. Per the germline V gene, CDR1 is LGHNT and CDR2 is FRNRAP. CDR3 coding DNA: TGTGCTAGTGGCTGGGGGACACCTCGACAAGGCGAGCAGTACTTC. Its protein product is CASGWGTPRQGEQYF. The whole variable domain, filled in from reference TRBV12-5 and TRBJ2-7, reads DARVTQTPRHKVTEMGQEVTMRCQPILGHNTVFWYRQTMMQGLELLAYFRNRAPLDDSGMPKDRFSAEMPDATLATLKIQPSEPRDSAVYFCASGWGTPRQGEQYFGPGTRLTVT.